These 21 T cell receptor beta chains were sequenced from one sample in a study of blood T cell repertoires in COVID-19. Only in-frame clones appear in the TCRdb table, and some are missing; sequencing was by immunoSEQ multiplex PCR. The sample carries about 270,000 clones, approximately 90% recorded once. Sequencing used PBMCs or T cells enriched from blood (not recorded which). The receptors derive from a woman aged 45-65 years who had recovered from COVID-19.

The chain is built from TRBV4-2 and TRBJ2-7; 10 bases map to TRBD2. Germline assignment: CDR1 LGHNA and CDR2 YNFKEQ. This CDR3 comprises 16 residues. Germline trimming cut 1 base from V and 2 bases from J; bases unmatched to any gene: 5. CDR3 nucleotide sequence: TGTGCCAGCAGCCAAGGACTAGCGGGTCTTACCTACGAGCAGTACTTC. Residues: CASSQGLAGLTYEQYF.

This sequence joins TRBV21-1 and TRBJ2-1; the listed D gene, TRBD2, was not tested against the DNA. TRBV21-1 is shown as a pseudogene. CDR3 length: 16 residues. CDR3 residues: CASSNPWGRAYNEQFF. The CDR3, as DNA: TGTGCCAGCAGCAATCCCTGGGGGAGGGCCTACAATGAGCAGTTCTTC.

The chain joins TRBV19 to TRBJ1-1; TRBD1 matches at 10 bases. The CDR3 consists of 20 residues. The V gene's germline CDR1 is LNHDA and CDR2 SQIVND (reference sequence). The junction had 20 bases not matched to a gene; V was cut back by 7 bases and J by 0 bases. The DNA for the CDR3 is TGTGCCAGTACCATAACCCCGACAGGGGGCGCGAGGATCATGAACACTGAAGCTTTCTTT. Translation: CASTITPTGGARIMNTEAFF.

This chain connects TRBV27 to TRBJ2-7, with TRBD2 matching over 10 bases. The CDR3 extends over 15 amino acids. CDR1 is MNHEY and CDR2 is SMNVEV in the germline V gene (reference sequence). V was clipped by 5 bases and J by 0 bases; unmatched bases: 4. CDR3 amino acids: CASSTLAGSSYEQYF. CDR3 coding DNA: TGTGCCAGCAGTACACTAGCGGGAAGCTCCTACGAGCAGTACTTC.

The chain uses TRBV18 and TRBJ2-1; 7 nucleotides line up with TRBD1. Germline V gene lookup returns CDR1 KGHSH and CDR2 LQKENI. V gave up 3 bases and J gave up 4 bases; unmatched junction bases: 6. CDR3 length: 15 amino acids. DNA for the CDR3: TGTGCCAGCTCACCCGGACAGGTCACGTACAATGAGCAGTTCTTC. This codes for CASSPGQVTYNEQFF.

This rearrangement joins TRBV28 to TRBJ1-2; 9 bases match TRBD1. The CDR3 spans 13 residues. The J segment lost 3 bases and the V segment lost 8 bases, leaving 4 bases of the junction unmatched. CDR1 and CDR2 from the germline V gene are MDHEN and SYDVKM. CDR3 in DNA: TGTGCCAGCTGGACAGGGGCCCACTATGGCTACACCTTC. It encodes CASWTGAHYGYTF.

J is TRBJ1-2 and V is TRBV10-3; weak D call: TRBD1 (5 bases). The germline CDR1 and CDR2 sequences are ENHRY and SYGVKD. The CDR3 has 14 amino acids. CDR3 nucleotides: TGTCGGAGAATAGGGCAGGGCGCGCCCTATGGCTACACCTTC. It encodes CRRIGQGAPYGYTF.

The chain employs TRBV7-2 and TRBJ1-4; 8 bases align to TRBD1. V lost 4 bases, J lost 7 bases, and 5 bases stayed unmatched. This CDR3 comprises 14 residues. The germline CDR1 and CDR2 sequences are SGHTA and FQGNSA. CDR3 DNA: TGTGCCAGCAGCTCACAGGGGGTCGGTGAAAAACTGTTTTTT. As protein: CASSSQGVGEKLFF.

CDR3 DNA sequence: TGTGCCAGCAGCTTACCCTCTCCGGGACAGGGGAGGGGGGAGCTGTTTTTT. It translates to CASSLPSPGQGRGELFF. The J gene is TRBJ2-2, the V gene TRBV11-2; 10 bases fit TRBD1. Germline V gene sequence: CDR1 SGHAT, CDR2 FQNNGV. V dropped 2 bases and J dropped 8; count of bases not matched to a gene: 11. The CDR3 is 17 amino acids.

V gene TRBV7-2 combines with J gene TRBJ2-5; D is perhaps TRBD1 (5 bases). Germline assignment: CDR1 SGHTA and CDR2 FQGNSA. The CDR3 totals 14 residues. The V end lost 2 bases, the J end lost 4 bases, and 11 bases lay between the germline ends. The CDR3 sequence is CASSLTRQRETQYF. CDR3 nucleotide sequence: TGTGCCAGCAGCTTAACCCGACAGAGAGAGACCCAGTACTTC.

The V gene is TRBV7-2, the J gene TRBJ1-2; TRBD1 agrees at 12 bases. The V segment lost 5 bases and the J segment 8 bases; nucleotides outside the gene matches: 6. The V gene's germline CDR1 is SGHTA and CDR2 FQGNSA. The CDR3 covers 14 residues. As DNA, the CDR3 is TGTGCCAGCAGCCACAGGGACAGGGGGCGAGGCTACACCTTC. This translates into CASSHRDRGRGYTF.

The genes are TRBV19 and TRBJ2-1, with 9 nucleotides matching TRBD1. This CDR3 region has 17 residues. J lost 7 bases, V lost 4 bases, and 14 bases had no gene match. CDR1 is LNHDA, CDR2 SQIVND, per germline (reference sequence). CDR3 nucleotide sequence: TGTGCCAGTAGTACCCGGGACAGGGTTAAATCGGATAATGAGCAGTTCTTC. Protein sequence: CASSTRDRVKSDNEQFF.

This clone was counted a single time. V is TRBV7-9 and J is TRBJ1-1; D call uncertain. The V end was cut by 0 bases, the J end by 6 bases, with 14 bases between. Germline CDR1 and CDR2: SEHNR and FQNEAQ (reference sequence). This CDR3 spans 15 amino acids. Written as DNA, the CDR3 is TGTGCCAGCAGCTTAGCAGGAGGGAGAGCCCCTGAAGCTTTCTTT. This codes for CASSLAGGRAPEAFF.

The chain has TRBV5-1 and TRBJ2-5; D call uncertain. With 5 bases removed from V and 5 bases from J, the gap between germline ends came to 7 bases. Germline assignment: CDR1 SGHRS and CDR2 YFSETQ. The CDR3 length is 11 residues. The CDR3 region has the DNA TGCGCCAGCAGATCTACCGAGACCCAGTACTTC. Amino acid sequence: CASRSTETQYF.

V gene TRBV28 combines with J gene TRBJ2-1, with 7 bases that match TRBD1. The CDR3 covers 15 residues. Unmatched junction bases numbered 8, after V lost 6 bases and J lost 3 bases. The germline gives CDR1 MDHEN, CDR2 SYDVKM. The CDR3 nucleotides are TGTGCCAGCAGACTAGGGACAGCGATCTACAATGAGCAGTTCTTC. Translation gives CASRLGTAIYNEQFF.

The chain couples TRBV27 to TRBJ2-7, with 9 bases that match TRBD1. The junction had 10 bases not matched to a gene; V was cut back by 6 bases and J by 4 bases. The CDR3 consists of 15 residues. Germline lookup yields CDR1 MNHEY and CDR2 SMNVEV (reference sequence). This chain's CDR3 is CASREAGTGTYEQYF. The CDR3 DNA sequence: TGTGCCAGCAGAGAGGCCGGGACAGGGACATACGAGCAGTACTTC.

The gene calls are TRBV28 and TRBJ2-7; TRBD2 aligns across 11 bases. The V and J ends lost 6 bases and 3 bases, in that order; junction bases with no gene match: 10. The CDR3 contains 16 residues. From germline, CDR1 is MDHEN and CDR2 SYDVKM. CDR3 amino acids: CASRTSGTSGLYEQYF. The CDR3, as DNA: TGTGCCAGCAGGACAAGCGGGACTAGCGGTCTCTACGAGCAGTACTTC.

This chain connects TRBV27 to TRBJ2-7, with 11 bases fitting TRBD2. From germline, CDR1 is MNHEY and CDR2 SMNVEV (reference sequence). Losses at the gene ends were 5 bases for V and 5 bases for J; bases not matched to a gene: 11. The CDR3 spans 16 residues. The CDR3 DNA is TGTGCCAGCAGTCTCCTAGCGGGAGGAAGAGGGAACGAGCAGTACTTC. This translates into CASSLLAGGRGNEQYF.

The J gene is TRBJ2-1, the V gene TRBV3-1 (or the pseudogene TRBV3-2); the match to TRBD1 covers 10 bases. CDR3 length equals 14 residues. V lost 6 bases to trimming and J lost 5 bases; unmatched junction nucleotides: 4. Germline V gene data show CDR1 as LGHDT and CDR2 as YNNKEL (reference sequence). CDR3 nucleotides: TGTGCCAGCAGACGACAGGGGGCCGACAATGAGCAGTTCTTC. It yields the protein CASRRQGADNEQFF.

The chain couples TRBV18 to TRBJ1-1; 8 bases align to TRBD1. Germline trimming cut 3 bases from V and 1 base from J; bases unmatched to any gene: 4. This CDR3 has 15 residues. Germline V lookup: CDR1 KGHSH, CDR2 LQKENI. This CDR3 is CASSPGQGGNTEAFF. The CDR3 nucleotides read TGTGCCAGCTCACCCGGACAGGGAGGGAACACTGAAGCTTTCTTT.

This chain connects TRBV5-4 to TRBJ2-3; 13 positions agree with TRBD2. Per germline, CDR1 SGHNT and CDR2 YYREEE (reference sequence). J was trimmed by 3 bases and V by 4 bases; bases with no gene match: 8. The CDR3 contains 17 residues. The CDR3 loop is CASSEGLAGRRTDTQYF. In nucleotides, the CDR3 is TGTGCCAGCAGCGAGGGACTAGCGGGACGGAGAACAGATACGCAGTATTTT.